A single sample is the source of the 26 T cell receptor beta chains below, sequenced in a study of shared clonotypes between healthy human individuals. The protocol was immunoSEQ multiplex PCR, while the TCRdb copy is restricted to in-frame clones and leaves out a portion. The data show 2 million to 2.5 million clones, 85% to 95% seen once. Sequenced: naive CD4+ T cells sorted from blood. Sample subset: CD45RA+ positively selected. These receptors were taken from a man younger than 35 in good health.

J is TRBJ1-1 and V is TRBV5-1, with 7 bases that match TRBD1. The CDR3 consists of 14 residues. V gave up 1 base and J gave up 7 bases; unmatched junction bases: 7. Germline-derived CDR1 and CDR2 are SGHRS and YFSETQ. CDR3 loop: CASSLPGQRNEAFF. The CDR3 coding sequence is TGCGCCAGCAGCTTGCCGGGACAGAGAAATGAAGCTTTCTTT.

The genes are TRBV5-4 and TRBJ2-7, with D perhaps matching TRBD2 (6 bases). The germline V and J ends were trimmed by 5 bases and 5 bases, with 17 bases remaining between them. CDR3 length: 14 amino acids. The germline V gene encodes CDR1 SGHNT and CDR2 YYREEE (reference sequence). The CDR3 DNA follows: TGTGCCAGCAGTACTACGGCGGGGCGGGACGAGCAGTACTTC. As protein: CASSTTAGRDEQYF.

V is TRBV10-3 and J is TRBJ1-4; D is ambiguous. The CDR3 is made up of 14 amino acids. The ends were cut back, 2 bases at V and 4 bases at J, with 8 bases in the middle. Germline CDR1 is ENHRY and CDR2 is SYGVKD. CDR3 sequence reads: CAISEISFNEKLFF. The CDR3 nucleotides are TGTGCCATCAGTGAGATCTCCTTTAATGAAAAACTGTTTTTT.

The chain links TRBV28 to TRBJ1-1, with D tentatively TRBD1 (5 bases). Germline loops: CDR1 MDHEN, CDR2 SYDVKM. This CDR3 has 15 residues. V was pared by 6 bases and J by 3 bases, with 17 bases between. The CDR3 loop reads CASRSRDVRDTEAFF. CDR3 bases: TGTGCCAGCAGGTCCCGGGACGTACGAGACACTGAAGCTTTCTTT.

The genes are TRBV9 and TRBJ1-2; D unresolved. This CDR3 is 14 amino acids long. Trimming left V 0 bases short and J 5 bases short, with 11 bases between. Germline assignment: CDR1 SGDLS and CDR2 YYNGEE. The DNA for the CDR3 is TGTGCCAGCAGCGTAGAAGATCAGAGATATGGCTACACCTTC. It specifies CASSVEDQRYGYTF. Based on the CDR3 plus reference TRBV9 and TRBJ1-2, the full variable domain is DSGVTQTPKHLITATGQRVTLRCSPRSGDLSVYWYQQSLDQGLQFLIQYYNGEERAKGNILERFSAQQFPDLHSELNLSSLELGDSALYFCASSVEDQRYGYTFGSGTRLTVV.

The rearrangement links TRBV28 to TRBJ1-2, with D unclear. The CDR3 is 15 amino acids. The V end was cut by 3 bases, the J end by 1 base, with 12 bases between. CDR1 and CDR2 (germline): MDHEN, SYDVKM. CDR3 in amino acids: CASSLERVINYGYTF. In DNA form, the CDR3 reads TGTGCCAGCAGTTTGGAGAGGGTGATTAACTATGGCTACACCTTC.

The V and J genes are TRBV9 and TRBJ2-5; 10 bases fit TRBD2. The junction had 5 bases not matched to a gene; V was cut back by 0 bases and J by 3 bases. The CDR3 length is 16 residues. Per the germline V gene, CDR1 is SGDLS and CDR2 is YYNGEE. The DNA for the CDR3 is TGTGCCAGCAGCGTAGGACTAGCGGGCGTGGAAGAGACCCAGTACTTC. Translation: CASSVGLAGVEETQYF.

On this clone itself: The sample contains more than one DNA sequence encoding this CDR3. The chain recombines TRBV10-3 with TRBJ2-1, with 8 bases matching TRBD1. The CDR3 extends over 14 amino acids. Germline values: CDR1 ENHRY, CDR2 SYGVKD. The V and J ends lost 0 bases and 7 bases, in that order; junction bases with no gene match: 2. CDR3 in DNA: TGTGCCATCAGTGAGTCGGACAGGGTTAATGAGCAGTTCTTC. Protein sequence: CAISESDRVNEQFF.

This clone appeared once. Other DNA sequences in the same sample also yield this CDR3. This chain joins TRBV15 and TRBJ1-5; unclear D gene. V lost 0 bases and J lost 8, with 5 bases in between. This CDR3 contains 12 residues. CDR1 LNHNV and CDR2 YYDKDF come from the germline V gene (reference sequence). The CDR3 loop is CATSRDVEPQHF. The CDR3 DNA reads TGTGCCACCAGCAGAGATGTTGAGCCCCAGCATTTT. Full variable domain (remainder filled in from reference TRBV15 and TRBJ1-5): DAMVIQNPRYQVTQFGKPVTLSCSQTLNHNVMYWYQQKSSQAPKLLFHYYDKDFNNEADTPDNFQSRRPNTSFCFLDIRSPGLGDTAMYLCATSRDVEPQHFGDGTRLSIL.

This clone was seen just once. The chain carries TRBV30 and TRBJ2-1, with 11 positions matching TRBD2. Unmatched junction bases numbered 8, after V lost 0 bases and J lost 4 bases. Germline lookup yields CDR1 GTSNPN and CDR2 SVGIG (reference sequence). This CDR3 contains 17 residues. The CDR3 sequence is CAWSVDRTSGLYNEQFF. CDR3 sequence (DNA): TGTGCCTGGAGTGTAGACCGGACTAGCGGGTTGTACAATGAGCAGTTCTTC.

To note about this clone: This sample includes further DNA sequences coding for the same CDR3. The chain has TRBV5-1 and TRBJ2-3, with TRBD2 matching 12 bases. V was clipped by 3 bases and J by 0 bases; unmatched bases: 2. The CDR3 consists of 16 residues. CDR1 and CDR2 (germline): SGHRS, YFSETQ. Here the CDR3 reads CASSSGLAGSTDTQYF. DNA of the CDR3: TGCGCCAGCAGCTCGGGACTAGCGGGTAGCACAGATACGCAGTATTTT. The full variable domain, in which reference TRBV5-1 and TRBJ2-3 provide the parts outside the CDR3, is KAGVTQTPRYLIKTRGQQVTLSCSPISGHRSVSWYQQTPGQGLQFLFEYFSETQRNKGNFPGRFSGRQFSNSRSEMNVSTLELGDSALYLCASSSGLAGSTDTQYFGPGTRLTVL.

The chain couples TRBV4-1 to TRBJ2-5; D unclear. Germline V gene lookup returns CDR1 MGHRA and CDR2 YSYEKL. The CDR3 contains 15 residues. With 0 bases removed from V and 0 bases from J, the gap between germline ends came to 8 bases. The CDR3 nucleotides are TGCGCCAGCAGCCAAGATCCCGAATACCAAGAGACCCAGTACTTC. As protein: CASSQDPEYQETQYF.

This clone was recorded once. Other DNA sequences in the sample encode the same CDR3. The chain carries TRBV5-1 and TRBJ2-3; 12 positions agree with TRBD2. Trimming took 1 base from V and 4 from J; bases not matched to a gene: 1. The CDR3 covers 15 residues. Germline V CDR1 and CDR2: SGHRS, YFSETQ. As DNA, the CDR3 is TGCGCCAGCAGCTTGAGACTAGCGGGAGCAGATACGCAGTATTTT. It codes for CASSLRLAGADTQYF.

CDR3 in DNA: TGTGCCAGCGGGGGCACGGCCTATAATTCACCCCTCCACTTT. This gives the protein CASGGTAYNSPLHF. This chain joins TRBV7-9 and TRBJ1-6; TRBD1 is a possible D gene (6 bases). CDR1 is SEHNR and CDR2 is FQNEAQ in the germline V gene (reference sequence). Trimming removed 8 bases from V and 2 bases from J, with 10 bases in between. The CDR3 is 14 amino acids.

V is TRBV12-5 and J is TRBJ2-3; the D call may be TRBD1 or TRBD2 (5 bases each). Trimming took 0 bases from V and 5 from J, leaving 9 bases between them. Germline assignment: CDR1 LGHNT and CDR2 FRNRAP. CDR3 length: 14 amino acids. The CDR3 DNA follows: TGTGCTAGTGGTTTGGTGGGACCTTTAGATACGCAGTATTTT. The encoded protein is CASGLVGPLDTQYF.

The rearrangement links TRBV5-6 to TRBJ2-1; no reliable D call. The V and J ends lost 2 bases and 8 bases respectively, with 8 bases between them. Germline values: CDR1 SGHDT, CDR2 YYEEEE. The CDR3 loop spans 12 amino acids. CDR3 nucleotide sequence: TGTGCCAGCAGCTTATTGCCGTATGAGCAGTTCTTC. Protein product: CASSLLPYEQFF. The full variable domain, its missing parts supplied by reference TRBV5-6 and TRBJ2-1, is DAGVTQSPTHLIKTRGQQVTLRCSPKSGHDTVSWYQQALGQGPQFIFQYYEEEERQRGNFPDRFSGHQFPNYSSELNVNALLLGDSALYLCASSLLPYEQFFGPGTRLTVL.

This chain connects TRBV9 to TRBJ2-3; the D gene is possibly TRBD2 (5 bases). Germline assignment: CDR1 SGDLS and CDR2 YYNGEE. The V end was cut by 0 bases, the J end by 8 bases, with 7 bases between. The CDR3 has 12 amino acids. CDR3: CASSVDSATQYF. CDR3 coding DNA: TGTGCCAGCAGCGTAGATAGCGCTACGCAGTATTTT.

The chain uses TRBV5-4 and TRBJ2-2; a weak D match, TRBD2 (5 bases). CDR1 and CDR2 (germline): SGHNT, YYREEE (reference sequence). The V end was cut by 2 bases, the J end by 0 bases, with 8 bases between. CDR3 length: 15 residues. Written as DNA, the CDR3 is TGTGCCAGCAGCTTATCGCGGGCGAACACCGGGGAGCTGTTTTTT. This codes for CASSLSRANTGELFF.

The chain joins TRBV29-1 to TRBJ1-6; 8 bases match TRBD1. This CDR3 is 14 amino acids long. Trimming removed 4 bases from V and 6 bases from J; junction bases left unmatched: 5. Germline CDR1 is SQVTM and CDR2 is ANQGSEA. In DNA form, the CDR3 reads TGCAGCGTTGCGACAGGGGATTTTAATTCACCCCTCCACTTT. As protein: CSVATGDFNSPLHF.

The V call is TRBV18, the J call TRBJ1-3; weak D call: TRBD1 (5 bases). This CDR3 is 15 amino acids long. Germline V gene data show CDR1 as KGHSH and CDR2 as LQKENI. V dropped 3 bases and J dropped 0 bases, with 9 bases sitting between them. The CDR3, as DNA: TGTGCCAGCTCACCGGAAGGGGTCTCTGGAAACACCATATATTTT. Its translation: CASSPEGVSGNTIYF.

The genes are TRBV18 and TRBJ2-2; D call uncertain. CDR1 is KGHSH, CDR2 LQKENI, per germline. Trimming shortened V by 3 bases and J by 5 bases, and 16 bases separated the two germline ends. This CDR3 has 16 residues. The CDR3 here is CASSPAKMTVTGELFF. Written as DNA, the CDR3 is TGTGCCAGCTCACCGGCTAAGATGACGGTGACCGGGGAGCTGTTTTTT.

This chain joins TRBV5-4 and TRBJ2-2; D may correspond to TRBD1 or TRBD2 (6 bases each). The germline V gene has CDR1 SGHNT and CDR2 YYREEE (reference sequence). Trimming took 4 bases from V and 5 from J, leaving 12 bases between them. The CDR3 loop spans 14 amino acids. CDR3 bases: TGTGCCAGCAGCCCCGGGGGCGTAACCGGGGAGCTGTTTTTT. Translated, it gives CASSPGGVTGELFF.

Regarding this clone: This specimen includes other DNA sequences encoding the same CDR3. The gene calls are TRBV6-5 and TRBJ1-1, with TRBD1 matching 8 bases. Germline CDR1 reads MNHEY; CDR2 reads SVGAGI. V shed 6 bases, J shed 4 bases, and the junction held 4 bases outside the gene matches. This CDR3 spans 13 amino acids. CDR3 amino acids: CASSRTGPTEAFF. CDR3 in DNA: TGTGCCAGCAGCCGGACAGGGCCCACTGAAGCTTTCTTT.

The rearrangement uses TRBV5-4 and TRBJ2-2; TRBD1 aligns across 10 bases. V trimming: 4 bases; J trimming: 9 bases; junction bases outside the gene matches: 9. CDR1 SGHNT and CDR2 YYREEE come from the germline V gene (reference sequence). The length of the CDR3 is 15 residues. CDR3 nucleotide sequence: TGTGCCAGCAGCCGGACAGGGGGGACTACCTGGGAGCTGTTTTTT. It specifies CASSRTGGTTWELFF.

The count of this clone is one. The chain carries TRBV21-1 and TRBJ2-1; TRBD2, the table's D call, was not compared with the DNA. TRBV21-1 represents a pseudogene. CDR3 length: 16 residues. CDR3 sequence reads: CASTQSVLAVYNEQFF. CDR3 sequence (DNA): TGTGCCAGCACCCAAAGCGTACTAGCGGTTTACAATGAGCAGTTCTTC.

CDR3 residues: CASSFPGGSQETQYF. The CDR3 DNA follows: TGTGCCAGCAGCTTCCCCGGCGGGTCCCAAGAGACCCAGTACTTC. The chain recombines TRBV5-4 with TRBJ2-5; D may be TRBD2 (5 bases). The CDR3 extends over 15 amino acids. The V gene's germline CDR1 is SGHNT and CDR2 YYREEE (reference sequence). The ends were cut back, 2 bases at V and 1 base at J, with 12 bases in the middle.